One sample yielded the 24 T cell receptor beta chains listed below, sequenced in a study of spatial heterogeneity in lung cancer. TCRdb passed the 5' RACE reads through MiXCR, listing each CDR3 protein once. The table records around 3,600 distinct CDR3 sequences, approximately 7% of them present only once. The time point was: sample taken at primary tumor resection. No cell sorting; template was whole RNA from tumor, lung tissue or PBMC. Sequencing was performed on normal lung tissue next to the tumor, taken at surgery. These receptors all come from a male donor with early-stage non-small cell lung cancer.

The V call is TRBV29-1, the J call TRBJ2-1; either TRBD1 or TRBD2 may supply D (6 bases each). This CDR3 is built from 15 residues. The V end lost 4 bases, the J end lost 7 bases, and 20 bases lay between the germline ends. CDR1 and CDR2 from the germline V gene are SQVTM and ANQGSEA. The CDR3 loop is CSVAEGSGGGNEQFF. The CDR3 nucleotides read TGCAGCGTTGCAGAAGGTAGCGGAGGGGGGAATGAGCAGTTCTTC.

This clonotype is categorized as medium-sized. This chain joins TRBV6-2 or TRBV6-3 and TRBJ1-5; no definite D call. The germline V gene encodes CDR1 MNHEY and CDR2 SVGEGT. V dropped 10 bases and J dropped 2 bases, with 9 bases sitting between them. The CDR3 is 12 residues long. DNA for the CDR3: TGTGCCACCGGACGGGGCAATCAGCCCCAGCATTTT. It is translated as CATGRGNQPQHF.

This clonotype is classed as medium-sized. An end of the junction differs from the germline gene, which may be a read error. This rearrangement joins TRBV6-5 to TRBJ2-2, with D hard to call. Germline V lookup: CDR1 MNHEY, CDR2 SVGAGI. The CDR3 covers 13 residues. CDR3 amino acids: CASTYGYPGELFF. CDR3 bases: TGTGCCAGCACTTACGGGTACCCCGGGGAGCTGTTTTTT.

In this sample, this clonotype is medium-sized. The V call is TRBV14, the J call TRBJ2-1; 16 bases fit TRBD2. Germline values: CDR1 SGHDN, CDR2 FVKESK. This CDR3 is built from 19 residues. V dropped 0 bases and J dropped 9; count of bases not matched to a gene: 11. The CDR3 nucleotides are TGTGCCAGCAGCCAAGAGTTGGGACTAGCGGGAGGGCCTCGCGTTGAGCAGTTCTTC. Its translation is CASSQELGLAGGPRVEQFF.

This clonotype counts as medium-sized. The V and J genes are TRBV18 and TRBJ2-1; 8 nucleotides align to TRBD2. CDR1 is KGHSH, CDR2 LQKENI, per germline. Trimming at V came to 3 bases and at J to 4 bases, leaving 8 bases not matched to a gene. CDR3 length equals 16 residues. In nucleotides, the CDR3 is TGTGCCAGCTCACCCACTTTAGCGGGGAAATACAATGAGCAGTTCTTC. Translation gives CASSPTLAGKYNEQFF.

V usage is TRBV20-1 and J usage is TRBJ1-2, with 8 nucleotides matching TRBD1. Germline V CDR1 and CDR2: DFQATT, SNEGSKA (reference sequence). V dropped 4 bases and J dropped 8; count of bases not matched to a gene: 9. This CDR3 has 13 residues. CDR3 region: CSAKSSGGIGYTF. The CDR3 DNA reads TGCAGTGCTAAATCTTCAGGGGGCATAGGCTACACCTTC.

This clonotype was counted many times. The chain couples TRBV11-2 to TRBJ2-1; TRBD2 might be the D (6 bases). Germline values: CDR1 SGHAT, CDR2 FQNNGV. CDR3 size: 15 residues. V lost 3 bases, J lost 4 bases, and 13 bases lay in between. For the CDR3, the DNA is TGTGCCAGCAGCTTTACCACGGACTATTACAATGAGCAGTTCTTC. As protein: CASSFTTDYYNEQFF.

V usage is TRBV28 and J usage is TRBJ2-3; D remains ambiguous. CDR1 is MDHEN and CDR2 is SYDVKM in the germline V gene. The CDR3 extends over 11 amino acids. Trimming shortened V by 3 bases and J by 6 bases, and 4 bases separated the two germline ends. The DNA for the CDR3 is TGTGCCAGCAGTTTGAGGGATACGCAGTATTTT. It encodes CASSLRDTQYF.

By sample fraction, this clonotype is medium-sized. The V gene is TRBV5-6, the J gene TRBJ2-7, with D uncertain. Looked up from germline, CDR1 is SGHDT and CDR2 is YYEEEE. Trimming removed 0 bases from V and 3 bases from J, with 10 bases in between. The CDR3 spans 14 residues. The CDR3 sequence is CASSLGRSLYEQYF. The CDR3 coding sequence is TGTGCCAGCAGCTTGGGGAGATCTCTCTACGAGCAGTACTTC.

In its sample, this clonotype is medium-sized. This sequence joins TRBV30 and TRBJ2-3; perhaps D is TRBD1 or TRBD2 (5 bases each). This CDR3 has 16 amino acids. Trimming left V 1 base short and J 1 base short, with 15 bases between. From germline, CDR1 is GTSNPN and CDR2 SVGIG (reference sequence). The CDR3 region is CAWSARDLTGTDTQYF. In DNA form, the CDR3 reads TGTGCCTGGAGTGCACGGGACCTAACCGGCACAGATACGCAGTATTTT.

This clonotype is categorized as medium-sized. CDR3 coding DNA: TGTGCCAGCAGCTTAGCGATAACTAGCGGGAGGGCCCATGAGCAGTTCTTC. Its protein is CASSLAITSGRAHEQFF. The V and J genes are TRBV7-9 and TRBJ2-1; TRBD2 matches at 13 bases. V shed 0 bases and J 8 bases; nucleotides not matched to a gene: 7. Germline V lookup: CDR1 SEHNR, CDR2 FQNEAQ (reference sequence). CDR3 size: 17 residues.

This clonotype was observed many times. The gene calls are TRBV20-1 and TRBJ1-3; no clear D. The length of the CDR3 is 14 residues. Germline V CDR1 and CDR2: DFQATT, SNEGSKA (reference sequence). The V end lost 6 bases, the J end lost 0 bases, and 12 bases lay between the germline ends. For the CDR3, the DNA is TGCAGTGCAGCCCCACTGAGCTCTGGAAACACCATATATTTT. It translates to CSAAPLSSGNTIYF.

This clonotype is classed as medium-sized (0.01 to 0.1%). V gene TRBV6-4 combines with J gene TRBJ2-7; D not resolved. Germline loops: CDR1 MRHNA, CDR2 SNTAGT. This CDR3 spans 14 amino acids. Between the trimmed V and J ends, which lost 8 bases and 2 bases, there was a span of 16 bases. The CDR3 loop is CASRKHDCAYEQYV. The DNA for the CDR3 is TGTGCCAGCCGAAAACATGACTGCGCCTACGAGCAGTACGTC.

By share of the sample, this clonotype is medium-sized (0.01 to 0.1%). The chain joins TRBV19 to TRBJ2-3; TRBD2 matches at 9 bases. Germline lookup yields CDR1 LNHDA and CDR2 SQIVND (reference sequence). The ends lost 3 bases at V and 3 bases at J; junction bases unmatched: 4. CDR3 size: 15 residues. This chain's CDR3 is CASSILAGGTDTQYF. The CDR3 bases are TGTGCCAGTAGTATTCTGGCGGGAGGGACAGATACGCAGTATTTT.

This clonotype was picked up many times. J is TRBJ2-2 and V is TRBV6-5; D not certain. Trimming removed 3 bases at V and 6 bases at J, with 8 bases between. CDR3 length equals 13 residues. Germline lookup yields CDR1 MNHEY and CDR2 SVGAGI. DNA of the CDR3: TGTGCCAGCAGTTATGCCAGATCCGGGGAGCTGTTTTTT. Translating it yields CASSYARSGELFF.

This clonotype was counted ten times or more. The rearrangement uses TRBV12-3 or TRBV12-4 and TRBJ2-7; D is unclear. Trimming stripped 4 bases from V and 2 bases from J, with 9 bases between. The CDR3 length is 13 residues. Written as DNA, the CDR3 is TGTGCCAGCAGTTCCCCGGTACCCTACGAGCAGTACTTC. Protein product: CASSSPVPYEQYF.

This clonotype appeared many times. J is TRBJ2-1 and V is TRBV12-3 or TRBV12-4; 7 bases fit TRBD2. Unmatched junction bases numbered 17, after V lost 6 bases and J lost 3 bases. This CDR3 region has 18 residues. The CDR3: CASRARTSRPSDYNEQFF. The DNA of the CDR3 is TGTGCCAGCAGAGCTCGGACTAGTCGCCCTTCCGACTACAATGAGCAGTTCTTC.

This clonotype is termed medium-sized. V is TRBV12-3 or TRBV12-4 and J is TRBJ1-5; D remains ambiguous. V was pared by 2 bases and J by 1 base, with 6 bases between. CDR3 length: 14 residues. For the CDR3, the DNA is TGTGCCAGCAGTTTAACAGCCAGCAATCAGCCCCAGCATTTT. Amino acid sequence: CASSLTASNQPQHF.

This clonotype showed up just a few times. The rearrangement uses TRBV12-3 or TRBV12-4 and TRBJ1-4, with a weak D call TRBD1 (5 bases). The length of the CDR3 is 15 residues. Trimming took 7 bases from V and 2 from J, leaving 14 bases between them. CDR3 coding DNA: TGTGCCAGCACTTTTGCGGGGGTTACTAATGAAAAACTGTTTTTT. It yields the protein CASTFAGVTNEKLFF.

To note about this clonotype: Given a much more abundant clone one base away, this may be a read error. The rearrangement joins TRBV7-9 to TRBJ2-1; D tentatively reads TRBD1 or TRBD2 (6 bases each). The CDR3 consists of 12 residues. Germline CDR1 and CDR2: SEHNR and FQNEAQ (reference sequence). The CDR3 DNA follows: TGTCCCAGCAGTGCGGGGACAAATGAGCAGTTCTTC. This translates into CPSSAGTNEQFF.

This clonotype was seen ten or more times. This chain uses TRBV20-1 with TRBJ1-5; 8 bases line up with TRBD1. V was pared by 5 bases and J by 0 bases, with 3 bases of the junction left unmatched. Germline CDR1 DFQATT, CDR2 SNEGSKA (reference sequence). This CDR3 comprises 14 residues. The CDR3 here is CSAWGQVSNQPQHF. In nucleotides, the CDR3 is TGCAGTGCTTGGGGACAGGTTAGCAATCAGCCCCAGCATTTT.

The chain has TRBV3-1 and TRBJ1-3; 8 bases are shared with TRBD1. The CDR3 covers 16 residues. J was trimmed by 4 bases and V by 1 base; bases with no gene match: 6. The germline V gene encodes CDR1 LGHDT and CDR2 YNNKEL (reference sequence). The CDR3 sequence is CASSQASGGAGNTIYF. CDR3 DNA: TGTGCCAGCAGCCAAGCGTCAGGGGGCGCGGGAAACACCATATATTTT.

This clonotype is labeled as medium-sized. This chain uses TRBV27 with TRBJ1-1, with a tentative D call TRBD1 (5 bases). Germline V CDR1 and CDR2: MNHEY, SMNVEV (reference sequence). CDR3 size: 13 residues. The V and J ends lost 8 bases and 0 bases respectively, with 10 bases between them. The CDR3 spells CASGTQLNTEAFF. Written as DNA, the CDR3 is TGTGCCAGCGGGACCCAATTGAACACTGAAGCTTTCTTT.

There are many counts of this clonotype. V gene TRBV28 combines with J gene TRBJ1-2, with D possibly matching TRBD1 (5 bases). The CDR3 has 14 residues. CDR1 is MDHEN and CDR2 is SYDVKM in the germline V gene. Between the trimmed V and J ends, which lost 5 bases and 8 bases, there was a span of 18 bases. CDR3 sequence (DNA): TGTGCCAGCAGTCCAGGGTCCTCCCCGGGGGGCTACACCTTC. This encodes CASSPGSSPGGYTF.